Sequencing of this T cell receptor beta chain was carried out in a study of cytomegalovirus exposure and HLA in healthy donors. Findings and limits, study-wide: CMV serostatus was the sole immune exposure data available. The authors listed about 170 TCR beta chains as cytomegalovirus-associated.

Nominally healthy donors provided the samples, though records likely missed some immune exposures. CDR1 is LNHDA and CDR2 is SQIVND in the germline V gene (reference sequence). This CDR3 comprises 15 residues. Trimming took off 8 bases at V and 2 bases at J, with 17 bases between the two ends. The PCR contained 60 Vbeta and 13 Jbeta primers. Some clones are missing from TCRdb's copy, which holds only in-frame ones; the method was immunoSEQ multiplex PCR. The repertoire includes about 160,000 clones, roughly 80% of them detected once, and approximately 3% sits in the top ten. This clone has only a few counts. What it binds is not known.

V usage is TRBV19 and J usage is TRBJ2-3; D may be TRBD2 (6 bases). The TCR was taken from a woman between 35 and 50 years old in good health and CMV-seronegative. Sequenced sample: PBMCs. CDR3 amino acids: CASPLPGLITDTQYF. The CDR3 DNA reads TGTGCCAGTCCCCTTCCGGGACTCATCACAGATACGCAGTATTTT.